These 27 T cell receptor beta chains came from one sample sequenced in a study of T cell responses to AZD1222 COVID-19 vaccine. Some clones are missing from TCRdb's copy, which holds only in-frame ones; the method was immunoSEQ multiplex PCR. There are 250,000 to 300,000 clones in the sample; 90% to 95% occur only once, and less than 0.65% lies in the top ten. Specimen: peripheral blood, collected 28 days after the second AZD1222 dose. The receptors were gathered from an adult who received the AZD1222 COVID-19 vaccine.

V gene TRBV6-5 combines with J gene TRBJ1-6; D may be TRBD1 (5 bases). From germline, CDR1 is MNHEY and CDR2 SVGAGI. The CDR3 has 15 amino acids. Trimming removed 1 base from V and 8 bases from J, with 12 bases in between. The CDR3 reads CASSYYPGFDSPLHF. DNA of the CDR3: TGTGCCAGCAGTTACTACCCAGGGTTCGATTCACCCCTCCACTTT.

The CDR3 loop is CASSQDWRDSPLHF. CDR3 bases: TGTGCCAGCAGCCAAGACTGGAGGGATTCACCCCTCCACTTT. The chain employs TRBV3-1 (or the pseudogene TRBV3-2) and TRBJ1-6; D unresolved. The CDR3 length is 14 residues. The V gene's germline CDR1 is LGHDT and CDR2 YNNKEL (reference sequence). The germline V and J ends were trimmed by 0 bases and 8 bases, with 8 bases remaining between them.

As concerns this clone: Additional DNA sequences in this sample encode the identical CDR3. V and J are TRBV7-2 and TRBJ1-2; TRBD1 might be the D (6 bases). V gave up 4 bases and J gave up 2 bases, with 8 bases separating them. From germline, CDR1 is SGHTA and CDR2 FQGNSA. This CDR3 comprises 13 residues. The DNA for the CDR3 is TGTGCCAGCAGCTCGGGACAAAACTATGGCTACACCTTC. This sequence encodes CASSSGQNYGYTF.

The rearrangement joins TRBV27 to TRBJ2-1; the match to TRBD2 covers 8 bases. Germline V gene lookup returns CDR1 MNHEY and CDR2 SMNVEV (reference sequence). The CDR3 totals 16 residues. V shed 4 bases and J 0 bases; nucleotides not matched to a gene: 5. DNA of the CDR3: TGTGCCAGCAGTTCAGTTAGCGGGATCTCCTACAATGAGCAGTTCTTC. This sequence encodes CASSSVSGISYNEQFF.

The rearrangement uses TRBV11-1 and TRBJ2-5; no clear D gene. Germline V gene data show CDR1 as SGHAT and CDR2 as FQDESV (reference sequence). V dropped 5 bases and J dropped 2 bases, with 9 bases sitting between them. The CDR3 has 13 residues. The CDR3 coding sequence is TGTGCCAGCAGCCCCGGGTCGCAAGAGACCCAGTACTTC. Residues: CASSPGSQETQYF.

As regards this clone: Other nucleotide sequences from this sample produce the same CDR3. V and J are TRBV28 and TRBJ1-2, with TRBD1 as a possible D gene (5 bases). V dropped 6 bases and J dropped 5 bases, with 10 bases sitting between them. Germline V gives CDR1 MDHEN, CDR2 SYDVKM. This CDR3 comprises 12 residues. The CDR3 coding sequence is TGTGCCAGCAGACCCGGGGGGTATGGCTACACCTTC. Translated: CASRPGGYGYTF.

This chain uses TRBV12-3 or TRBV12-4 with TRBJ2-2; no clear D gene. V gave up 7 bases and J gave up 8 bases, with 14 bases separating them. This CDR3 has 13 amino acids. This CDR3 reads CASTLTRAGELFF. The DNA for the CDR3 is TGTGCCAGCACCCTAACCCGGGCGGGGGAGCTGTTTTTT.

The chain links TRBV3-1 (or the pseudogene TRBV3-2) to TRBJ1-2; D is undetermined. The germline V and J ends were trimmed by 5 bases and 8 bases, with 9 bases remaining between them. CDR3 size: 11 residues. CDR1 is LGHDT, CDR2 YNNKEL, per germline (reference sequence). In DNA, the CDR3 is TGTGCCAGCAGCTCAGCGGGGGGCTACACCTTC. Residues: CASSSAGGYTF.

In its sample, this clone was seen once. The rearrangement links TRBV7-9 to TRBJ2-7; TRBD1 aligns across 8 bases. Germline lookup yields CDR1 SEHNR and CDR2 FQNEAQ (reference sequence). This CDR3 is built from 14 residues. With 5 bases clipped from V and 0 bases from J, the junction kept 3 bases outside the gene matches. This CDR3 is CASSTGGYSYEQYF. CDR3 bases: TGTGCCAGCAGCACAGGGGGATACTCCTACGAGCAGTACTTC.

This clone was picked up one time. The chain uses TRBV25-1 and TRBJ2-1, with TRBD2 as a possible D gene (6 bases). V lost 3 bases and J 2 bases, leaving 8 bases between the germline ends. The CDR3 runs 14 residues. Germline assignment: CDR1 MGHDK and CDR2 SYGVNS. The CDR3, as DNA: TGTGCCAGCAGTGAGGGACTCGCCTACAATGAGCAGTTCTTC. It is translated as CASSEGLAYNEQFF.

The chain carries TRBV6-6 and TRBJ2-2; 12 positions agree with TRBD2. CDR3 length equals 17 residues. CDR1 and CDR2 from the germline V gene are MNHNY and SVGAGI (reference sequence). Germline trimming cut 5 bases from V and 6 bases from J; bases unmatched to any gene: 10. The CDR3 spells CASSHPGLAGQSGELFF. CDR3 DNA sequence: TGTGCCAGCAGTCACCCCGGACTAGCGGGGCAGTCCGGGGAGCTGTTTTTT.

The gene calls are TRBV5-4 and TRBJ2-7, with 7 bases lining up with TRBD1. With V trimmed by 3 bases and J by 4 bases, 13 bases remained unmatched. CDR1 SGHNT and CDR2 YYREEE come from the germline V gene (reference sequence). The CDR3 length is 16 residues. In nucleotides, the CDR3 is TGTGCCAGCAGCTCCTATCTGCCGGGACAGCAATACGAGCAGTACTTC. Translation: CASSSYLPGQQYEQYF.

V and J are TRBV5-1 and TRBJ2-7; 7 nucleotides agree with TRBD1. Germline CDR1 SGHRS, CDR2 YFSETQ. The CDR3 covers 16 residues. Trimming cost V 4 bases and J 2 bases; bases outside gene matches: 12. This CDR3 is CASSEGQPPFPYEQYF. The CDR3 DNA sequence: TGCGCCAGCAGCGAGGGACAGCCACCGTTCCCCTACGAGCAGTACTTC.

The chain has TRBV2 and TRBJ1-5; TRBD1 might be the D (5 bases). Trimming removed 5 bases at V and 7 bases at J, with 9 bases between. CDR1 and CDR2 from the germline V gene are SNHLY and FYNNEI. This CDR3 is 12 amino acids long. CDR3 nucleotide sequence: TGTGCCAGCAGTCCAGGGACCCAGCCCCAGCATTTT. It translates to CASSPGTQPQHF.

The chain combines TRBV9 with TRBJ2-5; D ambiguous. This CDR3 comprises 16 residues. The V and J ends lost 4 bases and 3 bases respectively, with 19 bases between them. From germline, CDR1 is SGDLS and CDR2 YYNGEE. In nucleotides, the CDR3 is TGTGCCAGCAGCCCAACGGGCCGTGGATTCGAAGAGACCCAGTACTTC. Translating gives CASSPTGRGFEETQYF.

This chain connects TRBV19 to TRBJ2-6; TRBD2 matches 7 bases. The J segment lost 2 bases and the V segment lost 5 bases, leaving 3 bases of the junction unmatched. Germline V CDR1 and CDR2: LNHDA, SQIVND (reference sequence). This CDR3 has 15 residues. CDR3 region: CASSSREAGANVLTF. The CDR3 DNA reads as TGTGCCAGTAGTTCCCGGGAGGCTGGGGCCAACGTCCTGACTTTC.

The J gene is TRBJ2-5, the V gene TRBV29-1; no firm D call. This CDR3 is 10 amino acids long. Trimming took 4 bases from V and 3 from J, leaving 3 bases between them. Germline assignment: CDR1 SQVTM and CDR2 ANQGSEA. CDR3 DNA sequence: TGCAGCGTTGTAAAAGAGACCCAGTACTTC. It codes for CSVVKETQYF.

V and J are TRBV9 and TRBJ1-2, with 10 bases fitting TRBD1. CDR1 and CDR2 from the germline V gene are SGDLS and YYNGEE. V was pared by 4 bases and J by 7 bases, with 13 bases of the junction left unmatched. The CDR3 loop spans 16 amino acids. CDR3 loop: CASSQITRDRGAGYTF. The CDR3 coding sequence is TGTGCCAGCAGCCAAATAACACGGGACAGGGGTGCTGGCTACACCTTC.

The chain recombines TRBV14 with TRBJ2-5, with D possibly being TRBD1 (5 bases). The germline CDR1 and CDR2 sequences are SGHDN and FVKESK. The CDR3 consists of 16 residues. V was pared by 0 bases and J by 2 bases, with 13 bases between. The CDR3 DNA reads TGTGCCAGCAGCCAAGACTTAGGGGTCTCGCAAGAGACCCAGTACTTC. It codes for CASSQDLGVSQETQYF.

V and J are TRBV6-5 and TRBJ2-7; 7 bases agree with TRBD1. CDR3 length: 14 residues. V lost 3 bases to trimming and J lost 3 bases; unmatched junction nucleotides: 5. Germline lookup yields CDR1 MNHEY and CDR2 SVGAGI. CDR3 in amino acids: CASSYSGTDYEQYF. The CDR3 nucleotides are TGTGCCAGCAGTTATTCCGGGACAGACTACGAGCAGTACTTC.

The rearrangement uses TRBV6-5 and TRBJ1-1; D is possibly TRBD1 (5 bases). Germline V lookup: CDR1 MNHEY, CDR2 SVGAGI. CDR3 length: 15 residues. Between the trimmed V and J ends, which lost 0 bases and 1 base, there was a span of 9 bases. CDR3 coding DNA: TGTGCCAGCAGTTACTCTAGCCAGGGGAACACTGAAGCTTTCTTT. Translating it yields CASSYSSQGNTEAFF.

The chain carries TRBV2 and TRBJ2-1; D remains ambiguous. The germline V gene has CDR1 SNHLY and CDR2 FYNNEI. The V gene lost 2 bases and the J gene lost 9 bases, with 8 bases spanning the gap. This CDR3 has 12 amino acids. CDR3 nucleotide sequence: TGTGCCAGCAGTGAAAGGTCAGCTGAGCAGTTCTTC. It yields the protein CASSERSAEQFF.

V is TRBV19 and J is TRBJ2-1; D assignment may be TRBD1 or TRBD2 (5 bases each). V lost 3 bases to trimming and J lost 6 bases, with 15 bases between them. Germline V gene lookup returns CDR1 LNHDA and CDR2 SQIVND (reference sequence). The CDR3 has 15 residues. CDR3 loop: CASSIEVGPFNEQFF. The CDR3 DNA follows: TGTGCCAGTAGTATTGAGGTGGGACCATTCAATGAGCAGTTCTTC.

In nucleotides, the CDR3 is TGCAGCTTACTAATGAGAGGGGAGCAGTTCTTC. This sequence encodes CSLLMRGEQFF. The chain employs TRBV29-1 and TRBJ2-1; the D gene is possibly TRBD2 (5 bases). This CDR3 contains 11 residues. V lost 8 bases to trimming and J lost 10 bases, with 15 bases between them. Looked up from germline, CDR1 is SQVTM and CDR2 is ANQGSEA.

V gene TRBV5-1 combines with J gene TRBJ1-6; no definite D call. Germline CDR1 reads SGHRS; CDR2 reads YFSETQ. V was shortened by 4 bases and J by 10 bases, with 18 bases between the two germline ends. CDR3 length: 15 residues. The CDR3 nucleotides read TGCGCCAGCAGCCCTGCTCCCGGGAACGGGTCACCCCTCCACTTT. Protein sequence: CASSPAPGNGSPLHF.

Details on this clone: Additional DNA sequences in this sample encode the identical CDR3. The chain carries TRBV6-5 and TRBJ2-7; D is possibly TRBD2 (6 bases). Germline CDR1 MNHEY, CDR2 SVGAGI. The CDR3 has 14 residues. V was trimmed by 2 bases and J by 4 bases, leaving 12 bases between them. CDR3 nucleotides: TGTGCCAGCAGTTACGGGCAGGGAGGTTACGAGCAGTACTTC. Translated: CASSYGQGGYEQYF.

CDR3 bases: TGTGCCAGCAGTTTCCTTGGGGCCGTTAGGGGCAATGAGCAGTTCTTC. This gives the protein CASSFLGAVRGNEQFF. This chain connects TRBV28 to TRBJ2-1, with D maybe TRBD1 (5 bases). Germline assignment: CDR1 MDHEN and CDR2 SYDVKM. This CDR3 is built from 16 residues. The V end was cut by 3 bases, the J end by 6 bases, with 18 bases between.